What follows are 8 T cell receptor beta chains derived from one specimen sequenced in a study of T cells after yellow fever vaccination. TCRdb redid the calling of the 5' RACE reads with MiXCR, one entry per CDR3 protein. Here the sample spans a few hundred thousand distinct CDR3 sequences, roughly 5.2% being singletons. The sequenced sample was CD4+ T cells sorted from PBMCs, obtained on the day of the yellow fever booster vaccination. The receptors were gathered from a man aged 18-30 years who received the YFV17D yellow fever vaccine.

Ten or more counts support this clonotype. The V call is TRBV9, the J call TRBJ2-2, with 12 positions matching TRBD2. The CDR3 is 16 amino acids. Unmatched junction bases numbered 7, after V lost 0 bases and J lost 10 bases. CDR1 and CDR2 from the germline V gene are SGDLS and YYNGEE. The CDR3 region has the DNA TGTGCCAGCAGCGTAGGGGCTAGCGGGGGGGCGTCGGAGCTGTTTTTT. Protein product: CASSVGASGGASELFF. Supplemented by reference TRBV9 and TRBJ2-2, the full variable domain reads DSGVTQTPKHLITATGQRVTLRCSPRSGDLSVYWYQQSLDQGLQFLIQYYNGEERAKGNILERFSAQQFPDLHSELNLSSLELGDSALYFCASSVGASGGASELFFGEGSRLTVL.

This clonotype appeared a few times. V is TRBV11-2 and J is TRBJ2-7, with D maybe TRBD1 (5 bases). Germline-derived CDR1 and CDR2 are SGHAT and FQNNGV. The CDR3 extends over 15 amino acids. V was trimmed by 2 bases and J by 2 bases, leaving 13 bases between them. This CDR3 is CASSLSQGPPYEQYF. DNA of the CDR3: TGTGCCAGCAGCTTATCCCAGGGCCCGCCCTACGAGCAGTACTTC.

The rearrangement links TRBV6-2 or TRBV6-3 to TRBJ1-2; 7 bases match TRBD1. Germline V gives CDR1 MNHEY, CDR2 SVGEGT. The ends lost 4 bases at V and 3 bases at J; junction bases unmatched: 5. The CDR3 is 14 amino acids. CDR3 in DNA: TGTGCCAGCAGTTCCCCGGGACAGTACTATGGCTACACCTTC. Protein sequence: CASSSPGQYYGYTF.

This clonotype was observed a few times. This chain joins TRBV5-4 and TRBJ1-2; D is undetermined. The ends were cut back, 0 bases at V and 4 bases at J, with 13 bases in the middle. CDR1 SGHNT and CDR2 YYREEE come from the germline V gene (reference sequence). This CDR3 region has 15 residues. The chain's CDR3 is CASSLGRGDTYGYTF. The CDR3 region has the DNA TGTGCCAGCAGCTTGGGACGGGGAGACACCTATGGCTACACCTTC.

This clonotype was observed many times. The rearrangement links TRBV12-3 or TRBV12-4 to TRBJ1-6; D is perhaps TRBD1 (5 bases). V dropped 6 bases and J dropped 7 bases, with 19 bases sitting between them. This CDR3 is 16 amino acids long. The DNA for the CDR3 is TGTGCCAGCAGCACCGGAGGGGCATCGTGGAATTCACCCCTCCACTTT. Translated: CASSTGGASWNSPLHF.

The chain recombines TRBV11-2 with TRBJ2-2; D is uncertain. The CDR3 loop spans 13 amino acids. V dropped 2 bases and J dropped 7 bases, with 8 bases sitting between them. Looked up from germline, CDR1 is SGHAT and CDR2 is FQNNGV. The CDR3 spells CASSLTTSGELFF. The CDR3 DNA reads TGTGCCAGCAGCTTAACTACCAGCGGGGAGCTGTTTTTT.

The V and J genes are TRBV5-4 and TRBJ2-2, with TRBD2 matching 7 bases. V dropped 5 bases and J dropped 3; count of bases not matched to a gene: 7. The CDR3 extends over 15 amino acids. CDR1 is SGHNT and CDR2 is YYREEE in the germline V gene (reference sequence). CDR3: CASRMGGFDTGELFF. As DNA, the CDR3 is TGTGCCAGCAGGATGGGGGGGTTCGACACCGGGGAGCTGTTTTTT.

V and J are TRBV9 and TRBJ1-4; D uncertain. CDR1 SGDLS and CDR2 YYNGEE come from the germline V gene. V was clipped by 0 bases and J by 0 bases, with 9 bases between them. The CDR3 consists of 16 residues. CDR3 DNA sequence: TGTGCCAGCAGCGTAGATCCGGATCCAACTAATGAAAAACTGTTTTTT. Protein: CASSVDPDPTNEKLFF. Filled out from reference TRBV9 and TRBJ1-4, the complete variable domain reads DSGVTQTPKHLITATGQRVTLRCSPRSGDLSVYWYQQSLDQGLQFLIQYYNGEERAKGNILERFSAQQFPDLHSELNLSSLELGDSALYFCASSVDPDPTNEKLFFGSGTQLSVL.